This T cell receptor beta chain was identified during a study of shared clonotypes between healthy human individuals (dated by TCRdb to the early 2020s). Background on the whole study: Two women and three men aged 18 to 49 years were included in the cohort. Each donor's leukapheresis produced roughly between roughly 0.9 and 9 billion PBMCs. Different laboratories and diverse techniques were used to prepare libraries and sequence TCR repertoires, to increase sequencing depth and limit assay-specific biases. The study deeply sequenced blood TCR repertoires of five healthy adults to estimate repertoire size and the extent of clonotype sharing between individuals. For each donor, CD4 naive and CD4 memory were each run on three plates, CD8 naive on two plates, and CD8 memory on one plate.

Comment on this clone: There is no known antigen for this receptor. Within one base of it there is no much larger clone, and no base qualities were kept.

The investigation overall reported the following: Compared with non-shared clonotypes, the clonotypes found in all four sorted-subset donors had higher generation probabilities. Even with the large sequencing depth, rarefaction of the sorted-subset datasets indicated that sequencing was incomplete. Sampling was restricted to blood, and TCR repertoires in tissues likely differ from the TCR repertoires found in blood. Estimated clonotype richness was generally larger for naive than for memory subsets. Based on pairwise subsampling, the degree of clonotype sharing among donors was expected to be affected by sequencing depth. Because the study included only a small number of donors, the genetic and exposure-history diversity represented was limited. When a handful of donors were compared, the shared fraction of clonotypes was roughly 4.8% for naive CD4, about 4% for naive CD8, 2.3% for memory CD4, and 0.3% to 0.5% for memory CD8.

Using the deep immunoSEQ assay, TCR CDR3 regions were amplified from genomic DNA by multiplex PCR. Extracted genomic DNA from each cell subset was spread evenly across all wells of several immunoSEQ 96-well plates, with each plate serving as a replicate. For sorted subsets, about 0.2 ug genomic DNA, equal to 25,000 to 35,000 T cell genomes, was loaded into each replicate PCR. Purified libraries were measured with a Qubit 3.0 fluorometer, size-checked on a Bioanalyzer 2100, and measured again with the KAPA Library Quantification kit. A separate single-read 150-cycle Illumina NextSeq 550 flow cell was used to sequence each immunoSEQ 96-well plate. The paper's data handling went like this. The immunoSEQ output contained only junctional sequences without quality scores, so filtering could not match that applied to full-length reads. To assign V/J genes and CDR3, sequences were annotated against IMGT germline references using PyIR, a Python wrapper for IgBLAST v1.9. Reads were filtered out if the reads had weak V/J assignments (E-value above 1e-6), no CDR3, stop codons, out-of-frame junctions, or ambiguous translated residues. V3J clonotypes were defined as sequences sharing an identical inferred V gene, J gene, and CDR3 amino acid sequence. The percentage overlap between two repertoires was calculated by dividing the number of shared unique clonotypes by the size of the smaller repertoire. Repertoire richness was assessed with RTK rarefaction, the Chao1 estimator, and Recon v2.1 estimates of unobserved clonotypes. OLGA was used to compute generation probabilities for all TCRbeta clonotypes that the gDNA method yielded from four donors. TCRdb mirrors the immuneACCESS table, restricted to in-frame sequences. Some clones are absent from its copies; in checked studies, under half trace to an unresolved V gene, and the reason for the others is unknown. Clone size and the V and J calls come from that table; the DNA yielded D and trimming. For this sample there are roughly 2,000,000 clones; around 95% appear just once. The ten largest clones represent roughly 1.7% of the sample.

CD8 naive samples were obtained by positive selection for CCR7 among CD45RO-negative cells, yielding a CD45RA+CCR7+ population from which TemRA cells were excluded. The donors were healthy, HIV-negative adults who had no recently reported acute infections or vaccinations. Only Caucasian adults living in Nashville, Tennessee, USA were represented among the donors. After blood collection by leukapheresis, PBMCs were isolated using Ficoll-Histopaque density gradient centrifugation and then cryopreserved in the vapor phase of liquid nitrogen. Purity and quantity of every magnetically sorted T cell population were checked by analytical flow cytometry. Genomic DNA was isolated from every sorted fraction and measured by UV absorbance on a Nanodrop 2000c. Counted from cysteine to phenylalanine, this CDR3 has 15 amino acids. Here the CDR3 DNA is all that survives: 45 bases in frame from base 1. Via the germline V gene, CDR1 is SGHRS and CDR2 YFSETQ. The trim is 0 bases for V and 2 bases for J, with a gap of 10 bases between the germline ends.

The sequenced material came from naive CD8+ T cells from PBMCs. The cell subset or site label, read with the paper, signifies: CD45RA+CCR7+. The V and J genes are TRBV5-1 and TRBJ2-3, with TRBD2 as a weak D call on 5 bases. The receptor comes from a young man in good health. Some clones in this sample may be carry-over from other donors' samples. The nucleotide sequence reads as follows: TGCGCCAGCAGCTTGGAGGGCGGACTCACAGATACGCAGTATTTT. Protein translation: CASSLEGGLTDTQYF. The variable domain in full, with residues beyond the CDR3 obtained from the reference TRBV5-1 and TRBJ2-3 genes, is KAGVTQTPRYLIKTRGQQVTLSCSPISGHRSVSWYQQTPGQGLQFLFEYFSETQRNKGNFPGRFSGRQFSNSRSEMNVSTLELGDSALYLCASSLEGGLTDTQYFGPGTRLTVL.